Listed below are T cell receptor beta chains from one sample, sequenced in a study of blood T cells in healthy people across ages. TCRdb itself ran the 5' RACE reads through MiXCR, one entry per CDR3 protein. The top ten clones hold over 15% of a sample with approximately 1,100,000 distinct CDR3 sequences, under 45% of them seen once. What was sequenced was blood. These TCRs come from a woman between 55 and 75 years old in good health. The conserved cysteine and the conserved F or W are not part of the CDR3 here.

>TRBJ2-5|12|TRBV20-1
SARQREGASEQY
>TRBJ2-1|12|TRBV11-1
ASGAGGYNNEQF
>TRBJ2-3|12|TRBV3-1
ASSQVGRTDTQY
>TRBJ1-2|12|TRBV5-1
ASRTGTGGLGYT
>TRBJ2-3|13|TRBV27
ASTQTSGITDTQY
>TRBJ2-1|11|TRBV20-1
SAVGISHNEQF
>TRBJ2-4|10|TRBV20-1
SAREWGNIQY
>TRBJ2-3|13|TRBV20-1
SAREGARGTDTQY
>TRBJ1-1|14|TRBV10-3
AIRERQTEQNTEAF
>TRBJ2-2|13|TRBV6-5
ASSYVPVTTGELF
>TRBJ2-7|12|TRBV5-1
ASGPGLNPYEQY
>TRBJ2-7|14|TRBV5-1
ASSQGLAGVQYEQY
>TRBJ2-7|14|TRBV4-1
ASSQQGLAGGYEQY
>TRBJ1-1|11|TRBV6-6
ASNELRGRTAF
>TRBJ1-5|21|TRBV21-1
ASSKGRLTAWVQGPNSNQPQH
>TRBJ2-7|11|TRBV29-1
SVEGAPTYEQY
>TRBJ2-1|12|TRBV29-1
SVDPSGRVVEQF
>TRBJ2-7|13|TRBV20-1
SARDSLGSSYEQY
>TRBJ2-3|13|TRBV10-1
ASAGGSGSTDTQY